This is a list of T cell receptor beta chains from one sample in a study of blood T cell repertoires in COVID-19. Only in-frame clones appear in the TCRdb table, and some are missing; sequencing was by immunoSEQ multiplex PCR. The sample contains about 150,000 clones, roughly 90% of which appear only once. Source material: peripheral blood. These receptors were obtained from a human donor with COVID-19, enrolled during active disease. The donor label of this sample is uncertain. The CDR3 runs from the conserved cysteine through the conserved F or W. A D gene is named only where the DNA matches it firmly.

.	TRBV27	TRBJ2-7	CASSLQGSALNEQYF
TRBD2	TRBV5-1	TRBJ2-7	CASSLAPRGGGSYEQYF
.	TRBV3-1/TRBV3-2	TRBJ2-5	CASSLIQREETQYF
TRBD1	TRBV3-1/TRBV3-2	TRBJ2-1	CAVRQGFEQFF
TRBD1	TRBV10-1	TRBJ1-2	CASSASGDSKYGYTF
.	TRBV9	TRBJ2-3	CASSVGTGRADTQYF
.	TRBV6-2/TRBV6-3	TRBJ1-1	CASSYMARNTEAFF
.	TRBV5-4	TRBJ2-1	CASSPESGYHEQFF
TRBD2	TRBV5-1	TRBJ2-1	CASSYSSGGGHEQFF
.	TRBV5-1	TRBJ2-2	CASTIRDLTGELFF
.	TRBV12-3/TRBV12-4	TRBJ2-1	CASSLVRPHEQFF
.	TRBV19	TRBJ1-6	CASTRDINDNSPLHF
.	TRBV7-3	TRBJ2-5	CASSSTSGEETQYF
TRBD2	TRBV7-2	TRBJ2-7	CASSPTDWTSGAYAEQYF
TRBD1	TRBV4-1	TRBJ2-7	CASSLLTGSYEQYF
TRBD1	TRBV5-5	TRBJ1-4	CASSLDRAATNEKLFF
.	TRBV10-3	TRBJ1-6	CAISVSGTEGSPLHF
.	TRBV18	TRBJ2-6	CASSPLQGTAGANVLTF
.	TRBV7-2	TRBJ1-2	CASSLTVTFYGYTF
TRBD1	TRBV19	TRBJ2-7	CASSAGAGGTTSYEQYF
TRBD1	TRBV7-9	TRBJ1-4	CASSLRGQANEKLFF
TRBD1	TRBV6-1	TRBJ1-1	CASSEAYRDRISNTEAFF
TRBD2	TRBV5-6	TRBJ2-7	CASSLRSGRYEQYF
TRBD2	TRBV5-4	TRBJ2-3	CASSPTSGRADTQYF
TRBD2	TRBV29-1	TRBJ2-5	CSVGRGLAGGHEETQYF
.	TRBV6-1	TRBJ2-7	CASSDVAGGSYEQYF
TRBD1	TRBV6-5	TRBJ1-1	CASRRTGVGTEAFF
.	TRBV19	TRBJ2-1	CASSTLDNEQFF
TRBD1	TRBV5-1	TRBJ2-2	CASSSQGPYTGELFF
TRBD1	TRBV18	TRBJ1-1	CASSPPGQGDPTEAFF
TRBD1	TRBV19	TRBJ2-3	CASEDRAGDTQYF
TRBD1	TRBV4-1	TRBJ1-6	CASSQGHGTGTSPLHF
TRBD1	TRBV27	TRBJ1-2	CASSLRAGQDYGYTF
TRBD2	TRBV6-5	TRBJ2-7	CGTKRASGEQYF
TRBD1	TRBV5-1	TRBJ1-1	CASSEGQRNTEAFF
.	TRBV5-4	TRBJ1-4	CASSFGGRNEKLFF
TRBD1	TRBV2	TRBJ2-3	CASKIPGQGTDTQYF
TRBD1	TRBV5-4	TRBJ1-1	CASSASYRGQDTEAFF
TRBD2	TRBV5-8	TRBJ2-1	CASSFSNSGSPSYNEQFF
.	TRBV6-5	TRBJ1-2	CASCSTSLYGYTF
TRBD1	TRBV27	TRBJ2-5	CASSLMQGAVPETQYF
.	TRBV7-2	TRBJ1-5	CASSLVGGQRQPQHF
.	TRBV12-3/TRBV12-4	TRBJ1-1	CASSSTGYTEAFF
TRBD2	TRBV6-5	TRBJ2-1	CASSKLAGDVYEQFF
TRBD2	TRBV5-1	TRBJ2-7	CASSPGLAGNEQYF
TRBD2	TRBV5-1	TRBJ2-2	CASSLYLAGVTGELFF
TRBD1	TRBV5-4	TRBJ2-7	CASSFEAGQGSEQYF
.	TRBV12-3/TRBV12-4	TRBJ1-1	CASREGGIGEAFF
.	TRBV6-5	TRBJ1-6	CASSYSAGHNSPLHF
.	TRBV29-1	TRBJ2-5	CSVEEVEETQYF
.	TRBV7-3	TRBJ1-1	CASSSQGDTEAFF
.	TRBV29-1	TRBJ2-7	CSVARRGNEQYF